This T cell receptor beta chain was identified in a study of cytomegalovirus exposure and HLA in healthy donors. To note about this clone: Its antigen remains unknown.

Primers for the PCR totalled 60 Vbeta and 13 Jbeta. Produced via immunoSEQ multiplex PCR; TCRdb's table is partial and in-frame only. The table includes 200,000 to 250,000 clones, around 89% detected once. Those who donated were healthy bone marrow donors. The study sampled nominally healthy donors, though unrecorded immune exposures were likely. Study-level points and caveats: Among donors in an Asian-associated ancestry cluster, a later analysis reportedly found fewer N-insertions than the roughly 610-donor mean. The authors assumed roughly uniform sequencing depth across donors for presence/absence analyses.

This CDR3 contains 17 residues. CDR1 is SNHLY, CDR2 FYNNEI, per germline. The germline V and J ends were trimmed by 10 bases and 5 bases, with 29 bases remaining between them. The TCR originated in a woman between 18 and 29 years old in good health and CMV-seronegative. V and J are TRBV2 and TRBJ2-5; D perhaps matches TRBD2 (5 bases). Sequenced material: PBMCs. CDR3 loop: CAITKIQRTGPSETQYF. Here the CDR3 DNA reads TGTGCCATAACAAAGATCCAGCGGACGGGCCCGTCGGAGACCCAGTACTTC. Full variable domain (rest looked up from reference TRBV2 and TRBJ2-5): EPEVTQTPSHQVTQMGQEVILRCVPISNHLYFYWYRQILGQKVEFLVSFYNNEISEKSEIFDDQFSVERPDGSNFTLKIRSTKLEDSAMYFCAITKIQRTGPSETQYFGPGTRLLVL.